Listed below are T cell receptor beta chains from one sample, sequenced in a study of siplizumab effects on memory and regulatory T cells. The table came from immunoSEQ multiplex PCR; TCRdb's copy has only in-frame clones and leaves some out. Here the sample spans more than 75,000 clones, roughly 95% being singletons. The material sequenced was naive CD4+ T cells sorted from blood. These receptors all come from a human donor in good health. Both conserved end residues are part of each CDR3. The order of the fields is clone size, J gene, V gene, D gene, CDR3 DNA, CDR3 protein. The D gene is left open where the match is weak. Clone size is stated in some rows and not others, as once, few, many or a class when expanded.

>.|TRBJ1-2|TRBV19|.
TGTGCCAGTAGTATAGGTTCAGGTTACTATGGCTACACCTTC
CASSIGSGYYGYTF
>.|TRBJ2-7|TRBV7-3|.
TGTGCCAGCAGCTTAATGGCTTCCTACGAGCAGTACTTC
CASSLMASYEQYF
>once|TRBJ1-1|TRBV7-6|.
TGTGCCAGCAGCACGTTGGACAGTTTGAACACTGAAGCTTTCTTT
CASSTLDSLNTEAFF
>.|TRBJ1-5|TRBV5-5|TRBD1
TGTGCCAGCAGCTCCGACAGGGGGCGAGGGCAGCCCCAGCATTTT
CASSSDRGRGQPQHF
>once|TRBJ2-6|TRBV9|.
TGTGCCAGCATGGCCGTCCCCAGTGGGGCCAACGTCCTGACTTTC
CASMAVPSGANVLTF
>.|TRBJ2-1|TRBV7-2|TRBD2
TGTGCCAGCAGTTTAACTAGCGGGCACAATGAGCAGTTCTTC
CASSLTSGHNEQFF
>few|TRBJ1-1|TRBV4-1|.
TGCGCCAGCAGCCCGAGGGAGGGAACTGAAGCTTTCTTT
CASSPREGTEAFF
>.|TRBJ1-3|TRBV6-1|.
TGTGCCAGCAGTGAAAGGGGCGCCTCTGGAAACACCATATATTTT
CASSERGASGNTIYF
>.|TRBJ2-7|TRBV5-1|TRBD1
TGCGCCAGCAGCTTGGAGGGGGCGCCGGGGGAGCAGTACTTC
CASSLEGAPGEQYF
>.|TRBJ1-6|TRBV6-4|.
TGTGCCAGCAGTGAGGTTACAAATTCACCCCTCCACTTT
CASSEVTNSPLHF
>.|TRBJ1-2|TRBV28|.
TGTGCCAGCACCTACGGGAGGGTAATAGGCTACACCTTC
CASTYGRVIGYTF
>.|TRBJ2-3|TRBV25-1|.
TGTGCCAGGACGGGAATTGGGTATTTT
CARTGIGYF
>.|TRBJ2-1|TRBV7-2|.
TGTGCCAGCAGCTTTGGGGGGGAGCAGTTCTTC
CASSFGGEQFF
>.|TRBJ2-5|TRBV19|TRBD1
TGTGCCAGTAGTCGGCAGGGGGCGGTCCAAGAGACCCAGTACTTC
CASSRQGAVQETQYF
>.|TRBJ2-1|TRBV7-2|.
TGTGCCAGCAGCTTAATGAGCGGCAGCTCCTACAATGAGCAGTTCTTC
CASSLMSGSSYNEQFF
>.|TRBJ1-1|TRBV10-3|.
TGTGCCATCAGTCCCTGGGGGGGTTGGGCTGAAGCTTTCTTT
CAISPWGGWAEAFF
>.|TRBJ1-3|TRBV6-5|.
TGTGCCAGCAGTTATGGGGGGCCCCCTGGAAACACCATATATTTT
CASSYGGPPGNTIYF
>.|TRBJ2-7|TRBV5-1|.
TGCGCCAGCAGCTTGGTGGCAGGGATCCTGTACGAGCAGTACTTC
CASSLVAGILYEQYF
>once|TRBJ2-7|TRBV7-9|.
TGTGCCAGCAGATCCGCGGACGAGCAGTACTTC
CASRSADEQYF
>.|TRBJ2-7|TRBV7-2|TRBD2
TGTGCCAGCAGCCCGAGGGGAAGCGGGGGGGGCTACGAGCAGTACTTC
CASSPRGSGGGYEQYF
>.|TRBJ2-3|TRBV5-4|.
TGTGCCAGCAGCCCGGGCGCCACAGATACGCAGTATTTT
CASSPGATDTQYF
>.|TRBJ2-5|TRBV25-1|TRBD2
TGTGCCAGCAGTGACCTAGCGGGGGGGGAGAGGGAACAAGAGACCCAGTACTTC
CASSDLAGGEREQETQYF
>.|TRBJ2-7|TRBV5-3|TRBD1
TGTGCCAGAAGCCCCCGGGACAGGGGCTACGAGCAGTACTTC
CARSPRDRGYEQYF
>.|TRBJ2-1|TRBV5-5|TRBD2
TGTGCCAGCAGCCCCCGGACTAGCAGTGAGCAGTTCTTC
CASSPRTSSEQFF
>.|TRBJ1-1|TRBV28|.
TGTGCCAGCAGTTTATGGGTTTACACTGAAGCTTTCTTT
CASSLWVYTEAFF
>.|TRBJ1-1|TRBV2|TRBD1
TGTGCCAGCAGTGAACTCCGGGACAGAATTTTGAACACTGAAGCTTTCTTT
CASSELRDRILNTEAFF
>.|TRBJ1-5|TRBV2|.
TGTGCCAGCAGCGCTACCTATCAGCCCCAGCATTTT
CASSATYQPQHF
>.|TRBJ2-5|TRBV5-1|.
TGCGCCAGCAGCTTGCCGGGACTCCAAGAGACCCAGTACTTC
CASSLPGLQETQYF
>.|TRBJ1-3|TRBV7-2|.
TGTGCCAGCAGCCCTCAACTGGGAAGCTCTGGAAACACCATATATTTT
CASSPQLGSSGNTIYF
>.|TRBJ2-1|TRBV9|TRBD2
TGTGCCAGCAGCCCAGATATTGGTTTGCGAGCGGGGGGGCCCTATGAGCAGTTCTTC
CASSPDIGLRAGGPYEQFF
>.|TRBJ2-5|TRBV6-6|.
TGTGCCAGCAGTCAACTTCTTCGCTACCAAGAGACCCAGTACTTC
CASSQLLRYQETQYF
>.|TRBJ1-4|TRBV19|TRBD1
TGTGCCAGTAGTAATGGACAGGGGGTCGAGAAACTGTTTTTT
CASSNGQGVEKLFF
>.|TRBJ1-5|TRBV5-3|TRBD1
TGTGCCAGAAGCTATCGAAAAAACCGGGACAGGGTCAATCAGCCCCAGCATTTT
CARSYRKNRDRVNQPQHF
>few|TRBJ1-1|TRBV18|.
TGTGCCAGCTCATTGGGACAGAACACTGAAGCTTTCTTT
CASSLGQNTEAFF
>.|TRBJ2-3|TRBV9|TRBD2
TGTGCCAGCAGCGGACGGGAGGGAGTGGGAGATACGCAGTATTTT
CASSGREGVGDTQYF
>.|TRBJ2-3|TRBV5-4|.
TGTGCCAGCAGCTTTTTATGGCAGGATAGCACAGATACGCAGTATTTT
CASSFLWQDSTDTQYF
>.|TRBJ1-4|TRBV5-6|TRBD1
TGTGCCAGCAGCAGGCGGCGGACAGGGCTCTATAATGAAAAACTGTTTTTT
CASSRRRTGLYNEKLFF
>.|TRBJ2-7|TRBV28|.
TGTGCCAGCAGTTTATTCCGGGGGAGCTCCTACGAGCAGTACTTC
CASSLFRGSSYEQYF
>.|TRBJ1-1|TRBV7-2|.
TGTGCCAGCAGCCCTGGGGGGGGGCGGGAGGCTTTCTTT
CASSPGGGREAFF
>.|TRBJ2-5|TRBV5-1|.
TGCGCCAGCATCCCTTTAGGTGGGACCTCCACGGGGGAGACCCAGTACTTC
CASIPLGGTSTGETQYF
>.|TRBJ1-5|TRBV5-4|.
TGTGCCAGCTCTGGAGGGAGCAATCAGCCCCAGCATTTT
CASSGGSNQPQHF
>.|TRBJ2-5|TRBV4-1|TRBD1
TGCGCCAGCAGCCTGGGACAGCAAGAGACCCAGTACTTC
CASSLGQQETQYF
>.|TRBJ1-2|TRBV5-1|.
TGCGCCAGCAGCTTGGGAGACAGCCTCGACTATGGCTACACCTTC
CASSLGDSLDYGYTF
>.|TRBJ2-3|TRBV29-1|.
TGCAGTCTGGGGACTCCTGCAGATACGCAGTATTTT
CSLGTPADTQYF
>once|TRBJ1-2|TRBV11-2|.
TGTGCCAGCAGCTTAGTTCCCCTCTCTGGCTACACCTTC
CASSLVPLSGYTF
>.|TRBJ1-4|TRBV5-4|TRBD1
TGTGCCAGCAGCTTGAATGCAGGGGGTAATGAAAAACTGTTTTTT
CASSLNAGGNEKLFF
>.|TRBJ2-5|TRBV19|TRBD2
TGTGCCAGTAGTAGCGGGGGGGCTTCAGAGACCCAGTACTTC
CASSSGGASETQYF
>.|TRBJ2-7|TRBV5-1|TRBD1
TGCGCCAGCAGCCAGGGACAGGCCTACGAGCAGTACTTC
CASSQGQAYEQYF
>.|TRBJ2-7|TRBV19|.
TGTGCCAGTAAACAGGCGGAAAAGGACTCCTACGAGCAGTACTTC
CASKQAEKDSYEQYF